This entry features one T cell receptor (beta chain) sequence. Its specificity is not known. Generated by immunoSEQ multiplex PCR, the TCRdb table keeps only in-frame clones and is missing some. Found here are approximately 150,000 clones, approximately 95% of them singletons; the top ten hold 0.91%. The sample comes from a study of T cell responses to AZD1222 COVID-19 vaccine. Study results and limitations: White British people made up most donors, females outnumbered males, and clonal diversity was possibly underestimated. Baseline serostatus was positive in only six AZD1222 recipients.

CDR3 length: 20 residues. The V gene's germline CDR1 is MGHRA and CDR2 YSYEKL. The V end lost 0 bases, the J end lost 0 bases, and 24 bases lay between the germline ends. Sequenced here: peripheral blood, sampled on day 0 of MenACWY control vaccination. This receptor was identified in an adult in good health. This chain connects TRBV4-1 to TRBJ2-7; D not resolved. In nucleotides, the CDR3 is TGCGCCAGCAGCCAAGATATCTTGTCCAAGACCCTAAAAACCTCCTACGAGCAGTACTTC. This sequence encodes CASSQDILSKTLKTSYEQYF.